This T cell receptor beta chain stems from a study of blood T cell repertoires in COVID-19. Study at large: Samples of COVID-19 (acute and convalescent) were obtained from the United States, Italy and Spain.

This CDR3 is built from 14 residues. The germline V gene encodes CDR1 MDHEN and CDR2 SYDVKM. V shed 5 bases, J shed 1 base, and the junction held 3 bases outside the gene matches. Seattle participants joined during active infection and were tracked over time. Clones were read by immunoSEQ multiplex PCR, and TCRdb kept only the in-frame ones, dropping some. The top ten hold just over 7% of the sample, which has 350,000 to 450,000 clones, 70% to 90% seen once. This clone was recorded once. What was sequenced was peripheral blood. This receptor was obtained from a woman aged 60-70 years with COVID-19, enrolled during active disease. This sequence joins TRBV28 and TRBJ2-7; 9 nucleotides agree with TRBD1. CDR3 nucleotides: TGTGCCAGCAGTGGGACAGGGAATTCCTACGAGCAGTACTTC. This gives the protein CASSGTGNSYEQYF.